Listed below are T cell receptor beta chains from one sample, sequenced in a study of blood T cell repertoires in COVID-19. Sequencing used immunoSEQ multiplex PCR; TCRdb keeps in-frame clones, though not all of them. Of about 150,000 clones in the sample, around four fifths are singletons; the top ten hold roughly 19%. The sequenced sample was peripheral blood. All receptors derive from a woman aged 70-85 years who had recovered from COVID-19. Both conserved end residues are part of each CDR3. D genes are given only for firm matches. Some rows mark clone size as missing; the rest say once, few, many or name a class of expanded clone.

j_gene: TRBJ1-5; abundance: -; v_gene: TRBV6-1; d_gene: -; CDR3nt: TGTGCCAGCAGTGAACCCCTAATCGATCAGCCCCAGCATTTT; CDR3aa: CASSEPLIDQPQHF
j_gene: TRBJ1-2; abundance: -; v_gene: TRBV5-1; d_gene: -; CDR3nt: TGCGCCAGCAGCTTGTGGGCAGCCGGTGGCTACACCTTC; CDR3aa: CASSLWAAGGYTF
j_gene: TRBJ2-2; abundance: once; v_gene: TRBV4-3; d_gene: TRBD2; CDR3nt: TGCGCCAGCAGCCAGAGCGGGGGCGAAACCGGGGAGCTGTTTTTT; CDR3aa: CASSQSGGETGELFF
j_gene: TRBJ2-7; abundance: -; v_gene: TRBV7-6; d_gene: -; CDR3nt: TGTGCCAGCAGCTTAGCGGGGGCAGATCCCTCCTACGAGCAGTACTTC; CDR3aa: CASSLAGADPSYEQYF
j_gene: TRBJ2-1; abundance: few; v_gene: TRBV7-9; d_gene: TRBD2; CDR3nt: TGTGCCAGCAGCCCAAGCGGGAGGGCCTTCCTCTCCTACAATGAGCAGTTCTTC; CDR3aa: CASSPSGRAFLSYNEQFF
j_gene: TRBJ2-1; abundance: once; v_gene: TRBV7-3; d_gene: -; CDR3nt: TGTGCCAGCAGCCCCGGGGGTACCAGGGGGAATGAGCAGTTCTTC; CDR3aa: CASSPGGTRGNEQFF
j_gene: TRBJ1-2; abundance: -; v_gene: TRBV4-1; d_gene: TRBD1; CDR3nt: TGCGCCAGCAGCCAGGGGGAGACAGGGCGCTACTATGGCTACACCTTC; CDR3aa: CASSQGETGRYYGYTF
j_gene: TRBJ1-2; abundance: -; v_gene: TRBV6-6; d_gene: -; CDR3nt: TGTGCCAGCTCGGACTATGGCTACACCTTC; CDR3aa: CASSDYGYTF
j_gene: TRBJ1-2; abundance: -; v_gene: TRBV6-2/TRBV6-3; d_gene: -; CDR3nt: TGTGCCAGCAGCCAGGGGCGGATTAACTATGGCTACACCTTC; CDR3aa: CASSQGRINYGYTF
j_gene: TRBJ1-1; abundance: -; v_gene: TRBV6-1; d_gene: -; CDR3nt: TGTGCCAGCAGTGAAGACGCGGCCGAAGCTTTCTTT; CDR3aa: CASSEDAAEAFF
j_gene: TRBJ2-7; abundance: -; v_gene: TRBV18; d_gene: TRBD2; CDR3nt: TGTGCCAGCGGACTAGCGGGACATTCCTACGAGCAGTACTTC; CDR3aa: CASGLAGHSYEQYF
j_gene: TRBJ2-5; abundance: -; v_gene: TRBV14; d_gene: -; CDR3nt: TGTGCCAGCTCACCAAGACTGGGAGAGACCCAGTACTTC; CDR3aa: CASSPRLGETQYF
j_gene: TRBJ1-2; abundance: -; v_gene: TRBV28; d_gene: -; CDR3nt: TGTGCCAGCACCCCGGGAGGCAGGGGCCCCCTAGGGTATGGCTACACCTTC; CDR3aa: CASTPGGRGPLGYGYTF
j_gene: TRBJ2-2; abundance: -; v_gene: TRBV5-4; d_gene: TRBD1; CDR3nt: TGTGCCAGCAGCTTGGGAGGGGGACAGGGGTTGTCCGGGGAGCTGTTTTTT; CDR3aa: CASSLGGGQGLSGELFF
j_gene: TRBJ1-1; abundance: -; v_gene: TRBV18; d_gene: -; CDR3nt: TGTGCCAGCTCCCTGCTCCGGGACACTGAAGCTTTCTTT; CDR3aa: CASSLLRDTEAFF
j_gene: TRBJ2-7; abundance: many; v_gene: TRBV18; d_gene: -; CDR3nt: TGTGCCAGCTCGCCAGAGGACAGATTAGGAAATCGGTACTTC; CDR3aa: CASSPEDRLGNRYF
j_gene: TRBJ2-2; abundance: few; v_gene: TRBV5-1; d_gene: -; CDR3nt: TGCGCCAGCAGCCCGGGCGGTAGCGCGAACACCGGGGAGCTGTTTTTT; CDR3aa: CASSPGGSANTGELFF
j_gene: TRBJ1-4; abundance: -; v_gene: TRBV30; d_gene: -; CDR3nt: TGTGCCTGGACCAAGGGGGGGGTTACTAATGAAAAACTGTTTTTT; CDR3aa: CAWTKGGVTNEKLFF
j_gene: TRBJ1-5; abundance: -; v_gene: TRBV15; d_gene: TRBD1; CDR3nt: TGTGCCACCAGCAGAGCGGGGACAGGGGACCAGCCCCAGCATTTT; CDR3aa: CATSRAGTGDQPQHF
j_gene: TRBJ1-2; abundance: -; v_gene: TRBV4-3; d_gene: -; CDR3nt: TGCGCCAGCAGCTCCCGAGTGGGCAGCCGTTATGGCTACACCTTC; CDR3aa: CASSSRVGSRYGYTF